This T cell receptor beta chain emerged from a study of T-cell reconstitution after alpha-beta-depleted transplantation in children. Unique molecular identifiers were used in preparing the TCRbeta library. TCRdb called the PCR reads again in MiXCR, with one record for every CDR3 protein. This sample carries 200,000 to 300,000 distinct CDR3 sequences, 9.5% to 15% of them seen once, and the ten largest clones take roughly 2.6%. This clonotype was picked up many times. Trimming stripped 0 bases from V and 7 bases from J, with 16 bases between. The CDR3 covers 15 residues. Germline values: CDR1 SEHNR, CDR2 FQNEAQ (reference sequence).

The clonotype was recovered from a human donor who donated a stem cell graft to a child with acute lymphoblastic leukemia. The material was PBMCs from the stem cell graft donor, obtained from the stem cell graft. The gene calls are TRBV7-9 and TRBJ2-7; TRBD1 is a possible D gene (6 bases). The chain's CDR3 is CASSLASRGQLEQYF. In DNA, the CDR3 is TGTGCCAGCAGCTTAGCCTCCCGAGGACAGCTGGAGCAGTACTTC.